This is a list of T cell receptor beta chains from one sample in a study of T cell changes during pregnancy in multiple sclerosis. Libraries were prepared by immunoSEQ multiplex PCR; TCRdb keeps only in-frame clonotypes and omits some of them. The table lists fewer than 85,000 clones, about 88% of them singletons. The sequencing here drew on peripheral blood, taken before pregnancy. These receptors were taken from a female donor with multiple sclerosis, enrolled in a pregnancy study. Both conserved end residues are part of each CDR3. D genes are given only for firm matches. Rows give clone size only sometimes, using once, few, many, or a class for an expanded clone.

TRBV7-2	TRBD2	-	TRBJ2-7	TGTGCCAGCAGCGCGCCGGGACTAGCGTTGAACGAGCAGTACTTC	CASSAPGLALNEQYF
TRBV7-2	TRBD2	-	TRBJ2-5	TGTGCCAGCAGCTCCTGGAATAGCGGGGGGAGCCAAGGGACCCAGTACTTC	CASSSWNSGGSQGTQYF
TRBV18	TRBD1	few	TRBJ1-1	TGTGCCAGCTCACCGCGAAAAGCCGGGACAGGCCACACTGAAGCTTTCTTT	CASSPRKAGTGHTEAFF
TRBV6-5	-	-	TRBJ1-3	TGTGCCAGCAGTCGGACAGTTTCGGACACCATATATTTT	CASSRTVSDTIYF
TRBV4-2	TRBD2	-	TRBJ2-3	TGTGCCAGCAGCTTATCTAGCGGGGGGAGCACAGATACGCAGTATTTT	CASSLSSGGSTDTQYF
TRBV7-8	TRBD1	-	TRBJ1-2	TGTGCCAGCAGCCAGCGCCCAGGGGGCTCGACCCTGCATGGCTACACCTTC	CASSQRPGGSTLHGYTF
TRBV7-9	-	few	TRBJ1-3	TGTGCCAGCAGCTCTCGGACAGATAACTTCTCTGGAAACACCATATATTTT	CASSSRTDNFSGNTIYF
TRBV7-3	-	-	TRBJ2-7	TGTGCCAGCACGCCTGACATCTACGAGCAGTACTTC	CASTPDIYEQYF
TRBV30	TRBD1	-	TRBJ2-1	TGTGCCTGGAGTACCGGGACAGGCTCCTACAATGAGCAGTTCTTC	CAWSTGTGSYNEQFF
TRBV6-1	-	-	TRBJ2-5	TGTGCCAGCGCCCGCTATGCGGCTAGCGACGAGACCCAGTACTTC	CASARYAASDETQYF
TRBV5-1	TRBD2	few	TRBJ2-1	TGCGCCAGCAGCCATAGCGGGGGGACACACTACAATGAGCAGTTCTTC	CASSHSGGTHYNEQFF
TRBV4-1	-	-	TRBJ1-4	TGCGCCAGCAGCAGATACAGGGAGGAAAAACTGTTTTTT	CASSRYREEKLFF
TRBV29-1	TRBD1	-	TRBJ2-1	TGCAGCGTAAACCCGATCGGACAGGGGTTGAATGAGCAGTTCTTC	CSVNPIGQGLNEQFF
TRBV7-9	TRBD1	-	TRBJ2-7	TGTGCCAGCAGCTCGACAGGGGGCAACTACGAGCAGTACTTC	CASSSTGGNYEQYF
TRBV6-1	-	-	TRBJ1-1	TGTGCCAGCAGTGAAACAGAGAACACTGAAGCTTTCTTT	CASSETENTEAFF
TRBV7-8	TRBD2	-	TRBJ2-2	TGTGCCAGCAGCTTAGTTTCGCGGGGGGTCACCGGGGAGCTGTTTTTT	CASSLVSRGVTGELFF
TRBV29-1	-	-	TRBJ2-2	TGCAGCGTTGCAGACACCGGGGAGCTGTTTTTT	CSVADTGELFF
TRBV5-1	-	-	TRBJ1-2	TGCGCCAGCAGCTTGGTGGGGGGAGGATATGGCTACACCTTC	CASSLVGGGYGYTF
TRBV27	TRBD1	-	TRBJ1-5	TGTGCCAGCAGTTCCAACCCCGGGACAGGACTCTACCCTGGGTATAGCAATCAGCCCCAGCATTTT	CASSSNPGTGLYPGYSNQPQHF
TRBV29-1	TRBD1	-	TRBJ2-7	TGCAGCGTCAGACAGGGCCCCTACGAGCAGTACTTC	CSVRQGPYEQYF
TRBV14	-	-	TRBJ2-1	TGTGCCAGCAGCTACGCCCGAGACTACAATGAGCAGTTCTTC	CASSYARDYNEQFF
TRBV15	TRBD2	once	TRBJ2-7	TGTGCCACCAGCAGACTCCTCCAGCGGGGAAAAAGTTACGAGCAGTACTTC	CATSRLLQRGKSYEQYF
TRBV19	-	-	TRBJ2-3	TGTGCCAGTAGGGCATGGGATACGCAGTATTTT	CASRAWDTQYF
TRBV7-9	-	-	TRBJ1-6	TGTGCCAGCAGCCGACCCGGGTCTACAAATTCACCCCTCCACTTT	CASSRPGSTNSPLHF
TRBV7-2	-	-	TRBJ2-4	TGTGCCAGCAGCCCGTCGGGGGCCAAAAACATTCAGTACTTC	CASSPSGAKNIQYF
TRBV27	-	-	TRBJ1-5	TGTGCCAGCAGTTTAATAAGGGGAAATCAGCCCCAGCATTTT	CASSLIRGNQPQHF
TRBV7-8	-	few	TRBJ2-7	TGTGCCAGCAGCTTAGTAGCGAGGGCCTCCTACGAGCAGTACTTC	CASSLVARASYEQYF
TRBV10-3	TRBD1	-	TRBJ1-1	TGTGCCGTACAGGGGTTAAACACTGAAGCTTTCTTT	CAVQGLNTEAFF
TRBV6-6	-	-	TRBJ2-7	TGTGCCAGCAGTTCCAGGGGGGACTACGAGCAGTACTTC	CASSSRGDYEQYF
TRBV6-5	-	-	TRBJ1-2	TGTGCCAGCAGCAAGCCGGGGAGTGGCTACACCTTC	CASSKPGSGYTF
TRBV5-1	-	-	TRBJ2-3	TGCGCCAGCAGCTTGATAGAGAGAGGGCCGGGCACAGATACGCAGTATTTT	CASSLIERGPGTDTQYF
TRBV7-9	TRBD1	medium-sized	TRBJ2-1	TGTGCCAGCAGCGCCCCCGACAGGGGGCTAGTTGAGCAGTTCTTC	CASSAPDRGLVEQFF
TRBV27	TRBD1	-	TRBJ1-2	TGTGCCAGCGCGCCGGGCCCGGGACAGGGTAACTATGGCTACACCTTC	CASAPGPGQGNYGYTF
TRBV6-4	-	-	TRBJ2-3	TGTGCCAGCAGTGAAGGGAGCGTGGGGACAGATACGCAGTATTTT	CASSEGSVGTDTQYF
TRBV5-1	TRBD2	once	TRBJ2-2	TGCGCCAGCAGCTTGGGACTAGCGGGGGGGCCGACCGGGGAGCTGTTTTTT	CASSLGLAGGPTGELFF
TRBV4-2	TRBD1	-	TRBJ2-2	TGTGCCAGCAGTCCCGGGACAGGGAGAACCGGGGAGCTGTTTTTT	CASSPGTGRTGELFF
TRBV7-8	-	-	TRBJ2-1	TGTGCCAGCAGCTTAGCGTGGCGGGGGCCCTCCTACAATGAGCAGTTCTTC	CASSLAWRGPSYNEQFF
TRBV6-6	TRBD2	-	TRBJ2-1	TGTGCCACCAACGGGGGAGGGATCCCCAATGAGCAGTTCTTC	CATNGGGIPNEQFF
TRBV28	TRBD2	-	TRBJ2-1	TGTGCCAGCAGTTTATACGACGGGACTAGATCCTACAATGAGCAGTTCTTC	CASSLYDGTRSYNEQFF
TRBV5-6	-	-	TRBJ2-7	TGTGCCAGCAGCCTCGGGGGCTACGAGCAGTACTTC	CASSLGGYEQYF
TRBV7-3	-	-	TRBJ2-7	TGTGCCAGCAGCTCCCACCGGGACTCATTGCAGTACTTC	CASSSHRDSLQYF
TRBV10-3	-	few	TRBJ2-7	TGTGCCATCAGGGTGGGGGGGCAGGACGAGCAGTACTTC	CAIRVGGQDEQYF